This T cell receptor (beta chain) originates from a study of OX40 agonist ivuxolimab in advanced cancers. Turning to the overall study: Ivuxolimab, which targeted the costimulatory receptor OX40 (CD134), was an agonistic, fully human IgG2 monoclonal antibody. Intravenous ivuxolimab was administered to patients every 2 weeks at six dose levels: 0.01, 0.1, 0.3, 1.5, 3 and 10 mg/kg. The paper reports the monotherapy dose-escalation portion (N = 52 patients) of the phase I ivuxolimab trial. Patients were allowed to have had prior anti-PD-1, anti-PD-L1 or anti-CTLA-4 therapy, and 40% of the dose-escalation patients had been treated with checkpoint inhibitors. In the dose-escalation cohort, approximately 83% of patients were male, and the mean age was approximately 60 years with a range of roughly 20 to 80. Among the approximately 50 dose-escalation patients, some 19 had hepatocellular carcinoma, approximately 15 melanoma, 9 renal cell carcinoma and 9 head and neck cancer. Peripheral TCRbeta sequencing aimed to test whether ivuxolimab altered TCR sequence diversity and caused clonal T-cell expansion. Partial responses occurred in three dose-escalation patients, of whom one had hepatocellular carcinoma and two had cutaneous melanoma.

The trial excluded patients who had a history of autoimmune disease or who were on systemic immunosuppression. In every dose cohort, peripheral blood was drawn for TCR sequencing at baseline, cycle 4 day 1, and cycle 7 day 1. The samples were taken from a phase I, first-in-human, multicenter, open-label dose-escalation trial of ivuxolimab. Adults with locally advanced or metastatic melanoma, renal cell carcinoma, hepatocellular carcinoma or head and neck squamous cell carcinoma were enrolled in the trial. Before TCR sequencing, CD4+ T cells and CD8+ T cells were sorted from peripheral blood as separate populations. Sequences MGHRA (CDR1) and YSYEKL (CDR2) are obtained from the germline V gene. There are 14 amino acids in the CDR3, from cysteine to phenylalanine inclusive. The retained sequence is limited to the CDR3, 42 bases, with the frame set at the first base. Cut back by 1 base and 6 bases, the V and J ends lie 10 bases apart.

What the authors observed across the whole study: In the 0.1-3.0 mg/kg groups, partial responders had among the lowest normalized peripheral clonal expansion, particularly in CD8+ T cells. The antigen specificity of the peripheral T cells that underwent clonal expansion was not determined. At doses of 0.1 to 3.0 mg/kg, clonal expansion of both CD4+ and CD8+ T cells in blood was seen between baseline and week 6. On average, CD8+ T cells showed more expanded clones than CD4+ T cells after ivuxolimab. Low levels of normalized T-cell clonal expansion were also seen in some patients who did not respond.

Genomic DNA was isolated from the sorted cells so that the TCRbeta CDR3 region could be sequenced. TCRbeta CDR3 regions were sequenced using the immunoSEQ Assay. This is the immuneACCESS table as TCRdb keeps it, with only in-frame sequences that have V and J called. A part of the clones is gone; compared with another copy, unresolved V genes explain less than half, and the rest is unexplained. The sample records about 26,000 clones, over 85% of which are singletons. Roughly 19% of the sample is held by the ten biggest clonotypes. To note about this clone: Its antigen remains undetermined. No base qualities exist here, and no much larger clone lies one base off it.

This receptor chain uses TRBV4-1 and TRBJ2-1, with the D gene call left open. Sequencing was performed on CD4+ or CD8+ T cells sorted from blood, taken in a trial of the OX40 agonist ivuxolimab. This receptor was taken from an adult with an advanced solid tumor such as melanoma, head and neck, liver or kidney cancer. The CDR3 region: CASSQVGQANEQFF. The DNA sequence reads TGCGCCAGCAGCCAAGTTGGTCAAGCCAATGAGCAGTTCTTC.